The T cell receptor (beta chain) described here comes from a study of human T cells and chemical hapten exposure. Germline V gives CDR1 SNHLY, CDR2 FYNNEI. V lost 5 bases and J lost 12, with 11 bases in between. The CDR3 covers 11 residues. Unfractionated whole blood yielded total RNA. TCRdb recomputed calls from the 5' RACE reads with MiXCR, one row per CDR3 protein. The repertoire consists of approximately 110,000 distinct CDR3 sequences, with approximately 19% occurring once and the leading ten covering about 3%. The gene calls are TRBV2 and TRBJ2-1; a weak D match, TRBD2 (5 bases). The receptor was derived from a human donor in good health. The CDR3 DNA sequence: TGTGCCAGCAGTCCCCCTAGCTCGCAGTTCTTC. The encoded protein is CASSPPSSQFF. Full variable domain (outside the CDR3, taken from reference TRBV2 and TRBJ2-1): EPEVTQTPSHQVTQMGQEVILRCVPISNHLYFYWYRQILGQKVEFLVSFYNNEISEKSEIFDDQFSVERPDGSNFTLKIRSTKLEDSAMYFCASSPPSSQFFGPGTRLTVL.